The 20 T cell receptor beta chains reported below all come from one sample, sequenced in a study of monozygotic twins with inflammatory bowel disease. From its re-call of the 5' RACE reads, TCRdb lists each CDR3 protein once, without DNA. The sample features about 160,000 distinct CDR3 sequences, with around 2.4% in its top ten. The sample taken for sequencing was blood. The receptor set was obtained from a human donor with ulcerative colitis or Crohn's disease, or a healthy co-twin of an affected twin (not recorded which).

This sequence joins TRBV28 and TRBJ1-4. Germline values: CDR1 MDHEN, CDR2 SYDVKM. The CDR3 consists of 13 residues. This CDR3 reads CASSSSRNEKLFF.

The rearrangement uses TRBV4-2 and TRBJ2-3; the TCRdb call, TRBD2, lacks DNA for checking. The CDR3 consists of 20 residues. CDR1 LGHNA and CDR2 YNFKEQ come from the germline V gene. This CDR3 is CASTPYPARGSPTSTDTQYF.

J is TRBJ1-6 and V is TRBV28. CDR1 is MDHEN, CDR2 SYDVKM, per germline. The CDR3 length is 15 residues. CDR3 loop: CASSPPGGINSPLHF. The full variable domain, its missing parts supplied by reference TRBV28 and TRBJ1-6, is DVKVTQSSRYLVKRTGEKVFLECVQDMDHENMFWYRQDPGLGLRLIYFSYDVKMKEKGDIPEGYSVSREKKERFSLILESASTNQTSMYLCASSPPGGINSPLHFGNGTRLTVT.

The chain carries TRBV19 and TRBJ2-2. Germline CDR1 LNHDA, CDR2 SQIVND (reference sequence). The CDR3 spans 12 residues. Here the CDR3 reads CASKRDTGELFF.

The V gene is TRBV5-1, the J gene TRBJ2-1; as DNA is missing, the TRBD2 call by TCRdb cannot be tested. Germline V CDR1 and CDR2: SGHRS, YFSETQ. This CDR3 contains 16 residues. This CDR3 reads CASSLRSRGAYNEQFF.

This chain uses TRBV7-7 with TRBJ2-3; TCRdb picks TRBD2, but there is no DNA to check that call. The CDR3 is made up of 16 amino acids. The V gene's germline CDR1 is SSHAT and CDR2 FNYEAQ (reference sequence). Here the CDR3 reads CASSAGLAGVGDTQYF.

CDR3 region: CASSSLGSGFTDTQYF. V is TRBV11-2 and J is TRBJ2-3; TCRdb lists TRBD2, though no DNA is available to test this call. Germline V gene sequence: CDR1 SGHAT, CDR2 FQNNGV. CDR3 length: 16 residues.

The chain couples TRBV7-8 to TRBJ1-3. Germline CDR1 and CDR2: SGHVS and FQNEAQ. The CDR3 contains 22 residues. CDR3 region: CASSSRNYRDRRGSISGNTIYF.

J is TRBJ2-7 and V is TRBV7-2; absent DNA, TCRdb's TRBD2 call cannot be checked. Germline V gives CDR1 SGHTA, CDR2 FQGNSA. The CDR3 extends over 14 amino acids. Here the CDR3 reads CASSLGGPDYEQYF.

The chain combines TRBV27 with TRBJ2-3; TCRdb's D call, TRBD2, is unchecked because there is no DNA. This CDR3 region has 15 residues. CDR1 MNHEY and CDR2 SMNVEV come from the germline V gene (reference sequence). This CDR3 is CASSLSAGGTDTQYF.

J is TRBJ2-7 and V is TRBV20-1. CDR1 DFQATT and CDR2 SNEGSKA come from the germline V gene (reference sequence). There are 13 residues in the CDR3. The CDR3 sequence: CSALPGGPYEQYF.

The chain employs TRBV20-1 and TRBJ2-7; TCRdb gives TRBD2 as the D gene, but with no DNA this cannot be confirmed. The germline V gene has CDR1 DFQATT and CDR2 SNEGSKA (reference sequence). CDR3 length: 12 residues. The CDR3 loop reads CSARLADYEQYF.

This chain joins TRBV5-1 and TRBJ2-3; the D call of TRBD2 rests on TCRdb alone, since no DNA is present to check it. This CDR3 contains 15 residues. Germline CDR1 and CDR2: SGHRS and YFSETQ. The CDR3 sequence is CASSQRSSSTDTQYF.

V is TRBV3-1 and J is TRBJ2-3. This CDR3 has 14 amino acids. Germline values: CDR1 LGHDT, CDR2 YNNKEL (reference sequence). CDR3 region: CASSQDLSPDTQYF.

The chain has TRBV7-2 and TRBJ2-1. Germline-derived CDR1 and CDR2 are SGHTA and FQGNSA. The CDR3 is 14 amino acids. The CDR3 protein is CASSYAPFRNEQFF. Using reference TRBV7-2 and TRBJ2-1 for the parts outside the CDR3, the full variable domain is GAGVSQSPSNKVTEKGKDVELRCDPISGHTALYWYRQSLGQGLEFLIYFQGNSAPDKSGLPSDRFSAERTGGSVSTLTIQRTQQEDSAVYLCASSYAPFRNEQFFGPGTRLTVL.

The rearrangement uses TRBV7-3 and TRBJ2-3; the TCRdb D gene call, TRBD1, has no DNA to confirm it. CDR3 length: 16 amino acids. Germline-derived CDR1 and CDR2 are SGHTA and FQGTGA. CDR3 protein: CASSYRAGMATDTQYF. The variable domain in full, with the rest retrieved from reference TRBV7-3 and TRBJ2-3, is GAGVSQTPSNKVTEKGKYVELRCDPISGHTALYWYRQSLGQGPEFLIYFQGTGAADDSGLPNDRFFAVRPEGSVSTLKIQRTERGDSAVYLCASSYRAGMATDTQYFGPGTRLTVL.

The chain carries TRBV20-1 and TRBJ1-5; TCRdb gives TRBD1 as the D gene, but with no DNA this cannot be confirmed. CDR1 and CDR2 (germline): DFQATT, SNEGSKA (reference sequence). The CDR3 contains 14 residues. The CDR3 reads CSASTVLSNQPQHF.

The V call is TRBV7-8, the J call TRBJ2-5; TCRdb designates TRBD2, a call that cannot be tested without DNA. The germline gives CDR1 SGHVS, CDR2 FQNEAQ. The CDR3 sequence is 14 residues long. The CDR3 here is CASSLVTGGETQYF.

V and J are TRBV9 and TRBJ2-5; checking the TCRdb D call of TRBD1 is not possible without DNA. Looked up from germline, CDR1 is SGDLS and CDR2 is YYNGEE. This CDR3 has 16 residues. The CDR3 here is CASSSYRGVPEETQYF.

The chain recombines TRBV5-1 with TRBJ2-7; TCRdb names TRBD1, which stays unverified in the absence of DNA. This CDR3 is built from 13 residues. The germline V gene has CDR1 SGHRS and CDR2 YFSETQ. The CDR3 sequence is CASSPTGEYEQYF.